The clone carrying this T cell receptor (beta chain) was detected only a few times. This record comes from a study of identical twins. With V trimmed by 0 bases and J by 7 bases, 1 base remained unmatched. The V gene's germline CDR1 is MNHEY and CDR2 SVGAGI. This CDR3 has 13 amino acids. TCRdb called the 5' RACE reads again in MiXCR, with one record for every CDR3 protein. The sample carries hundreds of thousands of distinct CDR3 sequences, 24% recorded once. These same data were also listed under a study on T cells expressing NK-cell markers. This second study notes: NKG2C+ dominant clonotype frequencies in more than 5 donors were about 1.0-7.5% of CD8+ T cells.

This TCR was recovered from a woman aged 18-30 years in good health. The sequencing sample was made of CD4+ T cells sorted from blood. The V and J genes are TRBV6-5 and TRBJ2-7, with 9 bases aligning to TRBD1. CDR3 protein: CASSYSGTGEQYF. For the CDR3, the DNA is TGTGCCAGCAGTTACTCAGGGACAGGGGAGCAGTACTTC.